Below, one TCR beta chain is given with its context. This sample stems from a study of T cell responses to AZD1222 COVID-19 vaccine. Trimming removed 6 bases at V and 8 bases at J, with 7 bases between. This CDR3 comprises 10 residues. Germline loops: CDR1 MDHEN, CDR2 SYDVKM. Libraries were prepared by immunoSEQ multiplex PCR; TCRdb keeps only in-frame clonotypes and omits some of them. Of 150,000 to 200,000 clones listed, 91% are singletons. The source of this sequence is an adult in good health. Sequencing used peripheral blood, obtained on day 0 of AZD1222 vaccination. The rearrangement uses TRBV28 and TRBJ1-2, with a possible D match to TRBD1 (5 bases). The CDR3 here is CASSKGGYTF. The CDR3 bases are TGTGCCAGCAGCAAGGGGGGCTACACCTTC.